This T cell receptor (beta chain) was retrieved from a study of T cells after yellow fever vaccination. Findings and limits, study-wide: The study found a weaker secondary response that peaked faster, day 5 versus 15.

From germline, CDR1 is DFQATT and CDR2 SNEGSKA (reference sequence). Trimming cost V 2 bases and J 0 bases, with 4 bases left between them. The CDR3 has 13 residues. This clonotype has at least ten counts. No antigen is known for it. The 5'RACE template-switching step produced TCR cDNA and added a universal primer site and UMIs. One entry per CDR3 protein, called by TCRdb with MiXCR from the 5' RACE reads. The sample includes some 350,000 distinct CDR3 sequences, about 4% of them seen just once. This clonotype originated in a man between 18 and 35 years old who received the YFV17D yellow fever vaccine. V usage is TRBV20-1 and J usage is TRBJ1-4; D unresolved. The specimen was PBMCs, collected 5 days after the yellow fever booster vaccination. CDR3 region: CSARRATNEKLFF. The CDR3 nucleotides read TGCAGTGCTAGACGGGCAACTAATGAAAAACTGTTTTTT.